The 2 T cell receptor beta chains reported below all come from one sample, sequenced in a study of cytotoxic CD8 clonotypes in ibrutinib-treated CLL. The table came from immunoSEQ multiplex PCR; TCRdb's copy has only in-frame clones and leaves some out. The sample includes 100,000 to 150,000 clones, approximately 85% of them seen just once. The specimen comprised PBMCs, sampled after 24 months of ibrutinib treatment. These receptors all stem from a human donor with chronic lymphocytic leukemia.

This clone was observed a single time. The chain recombines TRBV11-2 with TRBJ2-7, with 10 nucleotides matching TRBD2. Germline trimming cut 7 bases from V and 5 bases from J; bases unmatched to any gene: 11. This CDR3 is 15 amino acids long. The germline V gene encodes CDR1 SGHAT and CDR2 FQNNGV. The CDR3 nucleotides are TGTGCCAGCACCCGAGGGGGGACTAGCGCTGACGAGCAGTACTTC. Its translation is CASTRGGTSADEQYF.

The chain uses TRBV4-2 and TRBJ1-5; 9 bases agree with TRBD1. V gave up 0 bases and J gave up 5 bases; unmatched junction bases: 2. The CDR3 runs to 15 residues. Germline-derived CDR1 and CDR2 are LGHNA and YNFKEQ. CDR3 sequence (DNA): TGTGCCAGCAGCCAAGAATGGGACAGGGATCAGCCCCAGCATTTT. Protein: CASSQEWDRDQPQHF.